This T cell receptor beta chain is drawn from a study of T-cell memory formation after mild COVID-19 (dated by TCRdb to the early 2020s). Background for the entire study: Most TCR sequence clusters were specific to one of the two donors. In two donors, T-cell clones that expanded and contracted after mild COVID-19 were tracked by sequencing TCRalpha and TCRbeta repertoires over time. Two young, previously healthy adult volunteers made up the cohort, one male and one female. On the study overall, not on this receptor specifically: Contracting CD4+ clones were found mainly in CM and EM memory subsets, while CD8+ clones were enriched in EMRA. Balanced CD4/CD8 phenotypes were observed for clones contracting from day 15 to 85, whereas a bias towards CD4+ was observed for a second wave of clones expanding from day 15 to 37. Some responding clones were found in pre-infection memory, which suggests that pre-existing cross-reactive memory T cells took part in the SARS-CoV-2 response. SARS-CoV-2 specificity of the second-wave clones peaking on day 37 was not confirmed. The study covered only a couple of mild cases, and larger cohorts including severe cases with pre-infection samples were considered necessary.

V loses 3 bases of germline sequence and J loses 10 bases, and the interval between the two ends is 9 bases. Counted from cysteine to phenylalanine, this CDR3 has 11 amino acids. Only the CDR3 part of the read is kept: 33 bases, read in frame from the first base. The germline V gene specifies ENHRY as CDR1 and SYGVKD as CDR2. About this clonotype itself: What antigen it recognizes has not been identified. Per-base quality was not reported, and no clone a single base away is much larger than it.

For sequencing, an Illumina NovaSeq 6000 was employed. TCRalpha and TCRbeta cDNA libraries were built by 5'RACE with constant-segment primers, adding sample barcodes and unique molecular identifiers. RNA was extracted from every sample with Trizol reagent. Amplification of the libraries took two PCR steps, and the second step added a second sample barcode plus Illumina TruSeq adapters. Sequencing of libraries was performed on an Illumina NovaSeq with 2 x 150 bp paired-end reads. As for how the authors treated the data: The reads were demultiplexed and collapsed into UMI-guided consensus sequences using migec v1.2.7. Using mixcr v2.1.11, the UMI consensuses were aligned to TRA and TRB V and J templates and assembled into clonotypes. A clonotype was counted as expanded or contracted only if both edgeR and NoisET called the change significant, with noise models trained on biological replicates. For edgeR calls, the cutoffs were a false discovery rate-adjusted p below 0.01 and a log2 fold-change threshold of 1. PCA with hierarchical clustering of max-normalized trajectories of the 1000 most abundant clonotypes was used as exploratory dynamics analysis. Separately sequenced CD4+ and CD8+ repertoires were used to assign the CD4 or CD8 phenotype of responding clones. The public reads were quality trimmed at Q25 with fastp and then assembled into clones with MiXCR by TCRdb, keeping productive beta chains. Each CDR3 protein appears once, grouped with its most common genes and DNA. What appears here as the V and J calls and clone size reflects TCRdb's work, not the paper's. The sample table records roughly 260,000 distinct CDR3 sequences; roughly 17% of these occur just once. The ten top clones hold 3% to 4.5% of the sample.

Ficoll-Paque density gradient centrifugation was used to isolate PBMCs. The sequenced material came from PBMCs or a T cell subset sorted from them (not recorded which). The chain couples TRBV10-3 to TRBJ1-2; no D gene is confidently identified. This TCR was sampled from a man aged 18 to 30 who had mild COVID-19 (a few samples of this study predate the infection). The sample titles of this study are shuffled in the database, so cell type and time point are left out; the donor was told from shared clones. The CDR3 protein: CAISDGWYYTF. The DNA is as follows: TGTGCCATCAGTGATGGCTGGTACTACACCTTC.